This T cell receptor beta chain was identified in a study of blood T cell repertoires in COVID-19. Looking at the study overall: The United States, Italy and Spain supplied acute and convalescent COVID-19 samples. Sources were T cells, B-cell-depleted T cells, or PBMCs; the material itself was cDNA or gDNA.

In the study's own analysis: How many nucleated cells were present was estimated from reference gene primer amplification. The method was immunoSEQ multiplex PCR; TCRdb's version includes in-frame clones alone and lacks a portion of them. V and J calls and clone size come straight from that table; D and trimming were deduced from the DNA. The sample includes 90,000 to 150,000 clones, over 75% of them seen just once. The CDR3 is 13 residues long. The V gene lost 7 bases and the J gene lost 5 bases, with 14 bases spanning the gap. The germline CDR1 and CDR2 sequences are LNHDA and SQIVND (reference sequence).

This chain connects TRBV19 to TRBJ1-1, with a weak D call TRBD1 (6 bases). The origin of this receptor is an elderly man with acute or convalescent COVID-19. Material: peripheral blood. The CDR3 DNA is TGTGCCAGTAAGGACGGGGGGCGTACTGAAGCTTTCTTT. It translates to CASKDGGRTEAFF.